What follows are 20 T cell receptor beta chains derived from one specimen sequenced in a study of blood T cells in healthy people across ages. Together with a sample-barcoded 5' primer, a J-beta primer mix was included in a second PCR lasting about 7 to 11 cycles. TCRdb processed the 5' RACE reads anew with MiXCR; each CDR3 protein has one entry. The sample contains around 750,000 distinct CDR3 sequences, about 55% of which appear only once. Input material: blood. These TCRs come from a man older than 75 in good health.

This chain links TRBV7-2 with TRBJ1-2; a weak D match, TRBD1 (6 bases). CDR3 length equals 15 residues. Trimming cost V 0 bases and J 7 bases, with 15 bases left between them. Germline-derived CDR1 and CDR2 are SGHTA and FQGNSA. CDR3 region: CASSLAGGRVGGYTF. The CDR3 DNA reads as TGTGCCAGCAGCTTAGCGGGGGGGCGAGTGGGTGGCTACACCTTC.

This clonotype has a single count. This sequence joins TRBV6-2 or TRBV6-3 and TRBJ2-1; 9 nucleotides match TRBD1. The J call is in doubt because the DNA end fits TRBJ2-7 better. The CDR3 extends over 14 amino acids. Germline V gene data show CDR1 as MNHEY and CDR2 as SVGEGT. The CDR3 sequence: CASRRTGAYNEQYF. CDR3 in DNA: TGTGCCAGCAGGCGGACAGGGGCCTACAATGAGCAGTACTTC.

The chain uses TRBV9 and TRBJ2-5; D unclear. In germline, CDR1 is SGDLS, CDR2 YYNGEE. CDR3 length: 16 amino acids. With 0 bases removed from V and 2 bases from J, the gap between germline ends came to 14 bases. The CDR3 here is CASSVGMAVAQETQYF. DNA of the CDR3: TGTGCCAGCAGCGTAGGGATGGCCGTGGCTCAAGAGACCCAGTACTTC.

The chain employs TRBV27 and TRBJ2-5, with 9 bases fitting TRBD2. Germline CDR1 reads MNHEY; CDR2 reads SMNVEV (reference sequence). Trimming removed 4 bases from V and 5 bases from J; junction bases left unmatched: 11. The CDR3 length is 16 residues. CDR3: CASSSSWAGGPETQYF. In DNA, the CDR3 is TGTGCCAGCAGTTCCTCATGGGCGGGAGGGCCGGAGACCCAGTACTTC.

The chain links TRBV11-2 to TRBJ2-1; D is unresolved. Germline V gene data show CDR1 as SGHAT and CDR2 as FQNNGV. CDR3 length: 14 residues. Trimming left V 8 bases short and J 6 bases short, with 17 bases between. In DNA, the CDR3 is TGTGCCAGCGGCCGCGGATCAAAGGCCAATGAGCAGTTCTTC. It is translated as CASGRGSKANEQFF. The full variable domain, completed using reference TRBV11-2 and TRBJ2-1, is EAGVAQSPRYKIIEKRQSVAFWCNPISGHATLYWYQQILGQGPKLLIQFQNNGVVDDSQLPKDRFSAERLKGVDSTLKIQPAKLEDSAVYLCASGRGSKANEQFFGPGTRLTVL.

The CDR3 region has the DNA TGTGCCAGCAGCCAATGGGGCAGATCCTACGAGCAGTACTTC. Its translation is CASSQWGRSYEQYF. This chain uses TRBV4-2 with TRBJ2-7; D possibly corresponds to TRBD1 (5 bases). With 2 bases removed from V and 1 base from J, the gap between germline ends came to 9 bases. The CDR3 is made up of 14 amino acids. Germline V gene sequence: CDR1 LGHNA, CDR2 YNFKEQ.

V and J are TRBV5-1 and TRBJ2-1; D uncertain. CDR3 length: 13 residues. Germline V lookup: CDR1 SGHRS, CDR2 YFSETQ. Trimming took off 4 bases at V and 12 bases at J, with 17 bases between the two ends. Here the CDR3 DNA reads TGCGCCAGCAGCCCCGAAGTGTTCGGCGGGCAGTTCTTC. Translating gives CASSPEVFGGQFF. Complete variable domain (other parts from reference TRBV5-1 and TRBJ2-1): KAGVTQTPRYLIKTRGQQVTLSCSPISGHRSVSWYQQTPGQGLQFLFEYFSETQRNKGNFPGRFSGRQFSNSRSEMNVSTLELGDSALYLCASSPEVFGGQFFGPGTRLTVL.

This clonotype was detected only once. This chain connects TRBV20-1 to TRBJ1-2; TRBD1 aligns across 10 bases. Germline lookup yields CDR1 DFQATT and CDR2 SNEGSKA (reference sequence). This CDR3 has 17 residues. J lost 0 bases, V lost 0 bases, and 7 bases had no gene match. The CDR3 spells CSARDPRDRGSNYGYTF. The DNA of the CDR3 is TGCAGTGCTAGAGACCCCCGGGACAGGGGTTCTAACTATGGCTACACCTTC.

The chain uses TRBV2 and TRBJ1-1; no firm D call. With 8 bases removed from V and 0 bases from J, the gap between germline ends came to 16 bases. The germline gives CDR1 SNHLY, CDR2 FYNNEI. The CDR3 runs 15 residues. CDR3 residues: CASHEGYRLNTEAFF. The CDR3 DNA reads as TGTGCCAGCCATGAAGGTTATAGGCTGAACACTGAAGCTTTCTTT.

The J gene is TRBJ2-7, the V gene TRBV3-1, with D perhaps TRBD1 or TRBD2 (6 bases each). The CDR3 runs 15 residues. The V and J ends lost 0 bases and 7 bases respectively, with 16 bases between them. Germline CDR1 and CDR2: LGHDT and YNNKEL (reference sequence). CDR3: CASSQDSLGGREQYF. CDR3 in DNA: TGTGCCAGCAGCCAAGATAGTTTGGGGGGCCGGGAGCAGTACTTC.

This clonotype was detected only once. The genes are TRBV5-5 and TRBJ2-3; tentatively, D is TRBD1 (6 bases). Germline loops: CDR1 SGHKS, CDR2 YYEKEE (reference sequence). CDR3 length: 16 residues. V dropped 0 bases and J dropped 0 bases, with 11 bases sitting between them. DNA of the CDR3: TGTGCCAGCAGCTTGGCTCCGGGACAAAGCACAGATACGCAGTATTTT. Its protein is CASSLAPGQSTDTQYF.

This clonotype has more than one count but fewer than ten. The chain links TRBV20-1 to TRBJ2-5; possibly TRBD1 for D (7 bases). CDR3 length equals 19 residues. V gave up 0 bases and J gave up 5 bases, with 28 bases separating them. Looked up from germline, CDR1 is DFQATT and CDR2 is SNEGSKA (reference sequence). The CDR3 bases are TGCAGTGCTAGAGATCTGCGGGGAACAGGGGCCGAAATCGGGGAGACCCAGTACTTC. This translates into CSARDLRGTGAEIGETQYF.

This clonotype was seen only a few times. The rearrangement uses TRBV9 and TRBJ2-7, with a weak D call TRBD1 (6 bases). Germline V lookup: CDR1 SGDLS, CDR2 YYNGEE. CDR3 length equals 15 residues. Trimming stripped 3 bases from V and 0 bases from J, with 13 bases between. In DNA form, the CDR3 reads TGTGCCAGCAGCGCGACGGGACACATCTCCTACGAGCAGTACTTC. Translation: CASSATGHISYEQYF.

This chain joins TRBV7-2 and TRBJ2-5; D is undetermined. V was shortened by 5 bases and J by 2 bases, with 21 bases between the two germline ends. The germline V gene encodes CDR1 SGHTA and CDR2 FQGNSA. The CDR3 is 17 amino acids. CDR3 amino acids: CTSSPVTGQGPQETQYF. The CDR3 nucleotides are TGTACCAGCAGCCCAGTAACGGGTCAAGGGCCTCAAGAGACCCAGTACTTC.

This sequence joins TRBV12-3 or TRBV12-4 and TRBJ2-1; TRBD1 aligns across 9 bases. This CDR3 spans 16 amino acids. Germline trimming cut 4 bases from V and 0 bases from J; bases unmatched to any gene: 4. The CDR3 DNA reads TGTGCCAGCAGTTCGACGACAGGGGGCTCCTACAATGAGCAGTTCTTC. It is translated as CASSSTTGGSYNEQFF.

The chain joins TRBV27 to TRBJ2-1; 9 bases agree with TRBD2. The J call may be incorrect, as the DNA end agrees better with TRBJ2-7. Germline V gene sequence: CDR1 MNHEY, CDR2 SMNVEV (reference sequence). The CDR3 has 19 amino acids. CDR3 loop: CASSSAGGVARWKYNEQYF. CDR3 coding DNA: TGTGCCAGCAGTTCAGCGGGAGGTGTAGCCCGATGGAAGTACAATGAGCAGTACTTC.

This clonotype was seen ten or more times. This chain uses TRBV2 with TRBJ2-7; TRBD2 aligns across 10 bases. V was clipped by 4 bases and J by 0 bases; unmatched bases: 3. The CDR3 length is 15 residues. The germline V gene has CDR1 SNHLY and CDR2 FYNNEI. The CDR3 protein is CASSATSGTSYEQYF. The CDR3 DNA is TGTGCCAGCAGTGCTACTAGCGGGACCTCCTACGAGCAGTACTTC.

This clonotype was counted a few times. The V gene is TRBV10-3, the J gene TRBJ2-7; 10 positions agree with TRBD1. The CDR3 is 15 amino acids. Per the germline V gene, CDR1 is ENHRY and CDR2 is SYGVKD. V lost 4 bases to trimming and J lost 0 bases; unmatched junction nucleotides: 3. As DNA, the CDR3 is TGTGCCATCAGTGGGAGGGACAGGGGCTCCTACGAGCAGTACTTC. Its protein is CAISGRDRGSYEQYF.

The chain is built from TRBV20-1 and TRBJ2-5; no clear D. The end of the DNA fits TRBJ2-7 better, so the J call may be wrong. The CDR3 consists of 15 residues. Looked up from germline, CDR1 is DFQATT and CDR2 is SNEGSKA (reference sequence). The DNA for the CDR3 is TGCAGTGCTAGAGATCTCCGCCGGATCGAATACGAGCAGTACTTC. Its translation: CSARDLRRIEYEQYF.

This chain joins TRBV3-1 and TRBJ2-5, with D unclear. CDR1 and CDR2 from the germline V gene are LGHDT and YNNKEL (reference sequence). Between the trimmed V and J ends, which lost 1 base and 1 base, there was a span of 7 bases. CDR3 length equals 14 residues. For the CDR3, the DNA is TGTGCCAGCAGCCAAGGACATAGCCAAGAGACCCAGTACTTC. It is translated as CASSQGHSQETQYF.